This T cell receptor beta chain is from a study of T-cell memory formation after mild COVID-19. This clonotype has a count of ten or more. TCRdb reprocessed the 5' RACE reads with MiXCR, giving one entry per CDR3 protein. The repertoire consists of hundreds of thousands of distinct CDR3 sequences, with roughly 20% occurring once and the leading ten covering 7.5% to 9.5%. Germline-derived CDR1 and CDR2 are LGHNA and YSLEER. The CDR3 is 16 residues long. V shed 4 bases, J shed 1 base, and the junction held 5 bases outside the gene matches. The receptor comes from an adult woman who had mild COVID-19 (a few samples of this study predate the infection). Cell type and time point are not known. The sample consisted of PBMCs or a T cell subset sorted from them (not recorded which). This chain connects TRBV4-3 to TRBJ2-1; 9 bases line up with TRBD1. The CDR3 DNA is TGCGCCAGCAGCCGAACAGGGGGCCGGTCCTACAATGAGCAGTTCTTC. This translates into CASSRTGGRSYNEQFF.